Described below is a single T cell receptor (beta chain) sequence and its context. The antigen is unknown. The sample is drawn from a study of graft-versus-host responses after intestinal transplantation. Study context: For around 3 years after anti-thymocyte globulin induction, all recipients took tacrolimus and steroids.

Assay: immunoSEQ multiplex PCR; the TCRdb copy retains only in-frame clones and omits some. The sample lists 90,000 to 130,000 clones; more than 90% were seen once. V dropped 7 bases and J dropped 4; count of bases not matched to a gene: 4. Germline V gene lookup returns CDR1 MNHNS and CDR2 SASEGT. This CDR3 is built from 13 residues. This sequence originates from a human donor who was the organ donor for an intestinal transplant. The chain couples TRBV6-1 to TRBJ2-3; 8 bases are shared with TRBD1. This specimen was unstimulated CD4+ T cells sorted from spleen or lymph node cells, taken before transplant. This CDR3 is CASTGTGPDTQYF. The CDR3 nucleotides are TGTGCCAGCACAGGGACAGGCCCAGATACGCAGTATTTT.